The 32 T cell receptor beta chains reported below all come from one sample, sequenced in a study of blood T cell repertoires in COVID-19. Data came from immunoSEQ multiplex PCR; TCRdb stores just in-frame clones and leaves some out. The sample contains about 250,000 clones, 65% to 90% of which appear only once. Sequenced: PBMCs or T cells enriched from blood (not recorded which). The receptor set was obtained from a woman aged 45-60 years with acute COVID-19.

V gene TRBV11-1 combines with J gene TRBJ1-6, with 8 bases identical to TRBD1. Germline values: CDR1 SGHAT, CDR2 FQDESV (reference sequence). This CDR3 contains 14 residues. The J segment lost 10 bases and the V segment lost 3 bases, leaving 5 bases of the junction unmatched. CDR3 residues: CASSFGQGRSPLHF. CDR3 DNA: TGTGCCAGCAGCTTCGGACAGGGCAGATCACCCCTCCACTTT.

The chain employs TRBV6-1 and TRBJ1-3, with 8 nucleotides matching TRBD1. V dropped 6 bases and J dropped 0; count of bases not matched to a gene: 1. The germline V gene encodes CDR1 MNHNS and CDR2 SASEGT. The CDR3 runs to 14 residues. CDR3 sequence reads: CASRDRDSGNTIYF. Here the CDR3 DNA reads TGTGCCAGCAGGGACAGGGACTCTGGAAACACCATATATTTT.

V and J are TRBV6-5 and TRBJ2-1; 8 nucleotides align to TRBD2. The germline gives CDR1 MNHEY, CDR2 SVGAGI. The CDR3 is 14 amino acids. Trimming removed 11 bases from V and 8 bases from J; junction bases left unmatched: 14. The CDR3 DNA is TGTGCCGTCCTCAGGGGCAGCGGGGGAGATGAGCAGTTCTTC. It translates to CAVLRGSGGDEQFF.

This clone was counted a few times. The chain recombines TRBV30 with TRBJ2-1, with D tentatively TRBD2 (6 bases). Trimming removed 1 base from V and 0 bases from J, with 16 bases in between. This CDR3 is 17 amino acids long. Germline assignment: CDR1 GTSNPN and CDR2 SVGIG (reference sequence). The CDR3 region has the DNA TGTGCCTGGAGTGATCTTACGGGACTCTCCTCCTACAATGAGCAGTTCTTC. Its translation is CAWSDLTGLSSYNEQFF.

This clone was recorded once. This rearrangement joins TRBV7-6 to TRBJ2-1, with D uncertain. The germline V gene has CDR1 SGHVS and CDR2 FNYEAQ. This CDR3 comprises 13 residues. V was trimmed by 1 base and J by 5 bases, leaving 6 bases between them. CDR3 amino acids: CASSLDRNNEQFF. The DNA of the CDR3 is TGTGCCAGCAGCTTAGACAGAAACAATGAGCAGTTCTTC.

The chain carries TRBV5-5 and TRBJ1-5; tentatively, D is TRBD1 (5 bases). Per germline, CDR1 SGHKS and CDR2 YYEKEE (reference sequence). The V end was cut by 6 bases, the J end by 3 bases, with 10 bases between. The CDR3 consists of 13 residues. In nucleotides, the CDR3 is TGTGCCAGCACCAGACAGCCCAATCAGCCCCAGCATTTT. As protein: CASTRQPNQPQHF.

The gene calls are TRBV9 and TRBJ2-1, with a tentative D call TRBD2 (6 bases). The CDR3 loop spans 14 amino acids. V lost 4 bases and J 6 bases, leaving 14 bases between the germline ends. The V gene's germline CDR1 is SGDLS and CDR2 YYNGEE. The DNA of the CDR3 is TGTGCCAGCAGCCCTCCCGTGGGGGGCAATGAGCAGTTCTTC. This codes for CASSPPVGGNEQFF. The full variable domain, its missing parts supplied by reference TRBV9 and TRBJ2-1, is DSGVTQTPKHLITATGQRVTLRCSPRSGDLSVYWYQQSLDQGLQFLIQYYNGEERAKGNILERFSAQQFPDLHSELNLSSLELGDSALYFCASSPPVGGNEQFFGPGTRLTVL.

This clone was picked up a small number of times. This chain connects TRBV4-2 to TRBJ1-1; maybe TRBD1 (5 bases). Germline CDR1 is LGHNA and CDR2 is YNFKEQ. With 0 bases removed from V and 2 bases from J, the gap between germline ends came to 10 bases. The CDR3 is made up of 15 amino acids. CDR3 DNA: TGTGCCAGCAGCCAAGAACAGGCTGTAAACACTGAAGCTTTCTTT. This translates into CASSQEQAVNTEAFF.

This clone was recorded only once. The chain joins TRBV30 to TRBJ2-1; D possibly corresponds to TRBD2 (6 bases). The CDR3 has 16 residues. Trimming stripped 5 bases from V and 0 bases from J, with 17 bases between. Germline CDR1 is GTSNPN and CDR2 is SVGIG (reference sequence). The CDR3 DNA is TGTGCCTGGGGTCCGGGACTCTTGAGCTCCTACAATGAGCAGTTCTTC. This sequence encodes CAWGPGLLSSYNEQFF.

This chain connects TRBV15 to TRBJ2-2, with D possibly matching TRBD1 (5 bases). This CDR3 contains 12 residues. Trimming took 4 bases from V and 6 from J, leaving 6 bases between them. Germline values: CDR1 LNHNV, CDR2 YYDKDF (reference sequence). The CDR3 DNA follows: TGTGCCACCAGCATAGGGGCCGGGGAGCTGTTTTTT. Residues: CATSIGAGELFF.

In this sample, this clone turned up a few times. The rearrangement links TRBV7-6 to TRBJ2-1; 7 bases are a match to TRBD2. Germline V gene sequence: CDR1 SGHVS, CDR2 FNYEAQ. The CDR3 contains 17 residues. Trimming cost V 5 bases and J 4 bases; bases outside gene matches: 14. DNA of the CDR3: TGTGCCAGCAGCCTGGAGGGGCTAGCGGAGCCTTACAATGAGCAGTTCTTC. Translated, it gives CASSLEGLAEPYNEQFF.

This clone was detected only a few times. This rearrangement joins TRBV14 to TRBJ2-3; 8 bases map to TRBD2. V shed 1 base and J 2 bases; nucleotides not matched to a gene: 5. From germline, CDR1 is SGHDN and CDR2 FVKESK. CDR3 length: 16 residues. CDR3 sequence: CASSQGSGANTDTQYF. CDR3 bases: TGTGCCAGCAGCCAAGGTAGCGGGGCGAACACAGATACGCAGTATTTT. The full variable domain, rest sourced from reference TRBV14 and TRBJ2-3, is EAGVTQFPSHSVIEKGQTVTLRCDPISGHDNLYWYRRVMGKEIKFLLHFVKESKQDESGMPNNRFLAERTGGTYSTLKVQPAELEDSGVYFCASSQGSGANTDTQYFGPGTRLTVL.

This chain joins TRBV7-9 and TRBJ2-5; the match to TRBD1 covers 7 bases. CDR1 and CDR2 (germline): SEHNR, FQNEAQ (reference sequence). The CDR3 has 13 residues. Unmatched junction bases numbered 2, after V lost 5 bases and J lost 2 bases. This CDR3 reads CASSPGQQETQYF. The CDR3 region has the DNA TGTGCCAGCAGCCCGGGACAGCAAGAGACCCAGTACTTC.

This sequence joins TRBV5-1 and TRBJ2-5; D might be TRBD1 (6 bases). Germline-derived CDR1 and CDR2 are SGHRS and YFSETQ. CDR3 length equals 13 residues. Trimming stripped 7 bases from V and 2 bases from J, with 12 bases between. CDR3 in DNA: TGCGCCAGCCGAGCAGGGGCTCAAGAGACCCAGTACTTC. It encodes CASRAGAQETQYF.

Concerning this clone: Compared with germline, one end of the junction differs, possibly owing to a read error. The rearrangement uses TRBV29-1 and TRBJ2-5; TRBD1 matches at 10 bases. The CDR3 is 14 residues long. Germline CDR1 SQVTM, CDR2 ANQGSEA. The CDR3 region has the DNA TGCAGCATTGATGGGGACAGGGGTCGGTCTTCCCAGTACTTC. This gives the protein CSIDGDRGRSSQYF. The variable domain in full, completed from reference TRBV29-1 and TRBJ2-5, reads SAVISQKPSRDICQRGTSLTIQCQVDSQVTMMFWYRQQPGQSLTLIATANQGSEATYESGFVIDKFPISRPNLTFSTLTVSNMSPEDSSIYLCSIDGDRGRSSQYFGPGTRLLVL.

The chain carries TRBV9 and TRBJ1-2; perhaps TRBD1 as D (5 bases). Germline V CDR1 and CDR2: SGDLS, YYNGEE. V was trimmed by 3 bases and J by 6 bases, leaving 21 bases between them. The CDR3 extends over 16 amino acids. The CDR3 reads CASSDEQEGFVDGYTF. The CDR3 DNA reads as TGTGCCAGCAGCGATGAACAGGAGGGCTTTGTCGATGGCTACACCTTC.

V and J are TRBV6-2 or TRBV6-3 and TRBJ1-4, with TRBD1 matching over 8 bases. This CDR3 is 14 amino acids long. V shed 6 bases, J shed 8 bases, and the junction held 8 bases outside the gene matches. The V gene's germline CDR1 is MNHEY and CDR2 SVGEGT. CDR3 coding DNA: TGTGCCAGCAGCGCCACAGGGGGAAACGAAAAACTGTTTTTT. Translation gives CASSATGGNEKLFF.

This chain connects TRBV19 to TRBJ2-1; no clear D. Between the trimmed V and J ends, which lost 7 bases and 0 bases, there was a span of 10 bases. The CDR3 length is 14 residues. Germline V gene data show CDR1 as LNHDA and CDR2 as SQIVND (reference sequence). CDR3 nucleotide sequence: TGTGCCAGTATGAGCCGGGTCTCCTACAATGAGCAGTTCTTC. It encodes CASMSRVSYNEQFF. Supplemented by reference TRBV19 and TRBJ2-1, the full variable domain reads DGGITQSPKYLFRKEGQNVTLSCEQNLNHDAMYWYRQDPGQGLRLIYYSQIVNDFQKGDIAEGYSVSREKKESFPLTVTSAQKNPTAFYLCASMSRVSYNEQFFGPGTRLTVL.

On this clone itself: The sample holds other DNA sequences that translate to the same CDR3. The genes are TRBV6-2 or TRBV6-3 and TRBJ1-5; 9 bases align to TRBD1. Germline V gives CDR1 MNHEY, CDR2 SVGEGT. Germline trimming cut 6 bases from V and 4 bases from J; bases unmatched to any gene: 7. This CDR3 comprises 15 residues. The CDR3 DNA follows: TGTGCCAGCAGACCTCCCGGACAGGGGAATCAGCCCCAGCATTTT. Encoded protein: CASRPPGQGNQPQHF.

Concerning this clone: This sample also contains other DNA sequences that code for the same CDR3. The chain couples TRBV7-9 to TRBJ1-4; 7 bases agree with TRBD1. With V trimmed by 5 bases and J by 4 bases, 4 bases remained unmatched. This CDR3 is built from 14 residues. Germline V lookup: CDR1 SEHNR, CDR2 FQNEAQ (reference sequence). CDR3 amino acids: CASSLQGLNEKLFF. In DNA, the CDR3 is TGTGCCAGCAGCCTACAGGGGCTTAATGAAAAACTGTTTTTT.

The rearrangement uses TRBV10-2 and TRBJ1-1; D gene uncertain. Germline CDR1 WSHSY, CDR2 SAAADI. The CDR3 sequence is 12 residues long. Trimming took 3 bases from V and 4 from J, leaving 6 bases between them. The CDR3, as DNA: TGCGCCAGCAGTGAACGGTTCACTGAAGCTTTCTTT. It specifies CASSERFTEAFF.

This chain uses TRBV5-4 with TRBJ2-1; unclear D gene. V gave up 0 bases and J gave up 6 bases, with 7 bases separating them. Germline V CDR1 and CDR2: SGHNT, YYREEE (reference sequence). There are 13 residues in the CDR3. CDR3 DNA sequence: TGTGCCAGCAGCTTGGTAGCCCGCAATGAGCAGTTCTTC. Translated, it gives CASSLVARNEQFF.

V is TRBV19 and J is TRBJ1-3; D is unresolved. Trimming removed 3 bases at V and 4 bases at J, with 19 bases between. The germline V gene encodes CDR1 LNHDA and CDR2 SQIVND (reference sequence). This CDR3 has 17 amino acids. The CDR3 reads CASSINLDSSAGNTIYF. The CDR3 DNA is TGTGCCAGTAGTATTAATTTAGACTCCTCAGCGGGAAACACCATATATTTT.

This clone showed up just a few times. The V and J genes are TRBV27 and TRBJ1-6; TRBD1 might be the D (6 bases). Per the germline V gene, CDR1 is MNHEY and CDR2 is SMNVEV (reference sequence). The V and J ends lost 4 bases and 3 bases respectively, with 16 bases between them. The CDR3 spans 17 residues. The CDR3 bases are TGTGCCAGCAGTTACGACAGGCCCACTCTCTATAATTCACCCCTCCACTTT. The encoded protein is CASSYDRPTLYNSPLHF.

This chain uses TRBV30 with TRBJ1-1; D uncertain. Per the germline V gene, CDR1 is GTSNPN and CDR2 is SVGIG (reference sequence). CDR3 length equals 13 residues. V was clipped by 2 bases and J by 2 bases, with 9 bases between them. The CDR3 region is CAWSQAENTEAFF. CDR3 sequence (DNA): TGTGCCTGGAGTCAAGCGGAAAACACTGAAGCTTTCTTT.

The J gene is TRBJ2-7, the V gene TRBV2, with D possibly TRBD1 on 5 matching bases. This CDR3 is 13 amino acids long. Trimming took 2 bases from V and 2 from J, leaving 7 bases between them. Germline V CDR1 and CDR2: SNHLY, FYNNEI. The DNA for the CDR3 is TGTGCCAGCAGTGAAACAGGTCCCTACGAGCAGTACTTC. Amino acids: CASSETGPYEQYF.

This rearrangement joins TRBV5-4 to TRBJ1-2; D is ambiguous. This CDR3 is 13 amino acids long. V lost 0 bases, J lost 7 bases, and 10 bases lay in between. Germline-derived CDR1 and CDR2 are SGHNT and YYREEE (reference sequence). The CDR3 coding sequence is TGTGCCAGCAGCTTGGTGGCGGAGGCTGGCTACACCTTC. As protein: CASSLVAEAGYTF.

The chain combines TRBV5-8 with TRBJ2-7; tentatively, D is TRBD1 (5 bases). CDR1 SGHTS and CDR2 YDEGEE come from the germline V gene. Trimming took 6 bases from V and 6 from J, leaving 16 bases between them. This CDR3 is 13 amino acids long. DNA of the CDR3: TGTGCCAGCATAGGGGAAGCCTCGGTCGAGCAGTACTTC. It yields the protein CASIGEASVEQYF.

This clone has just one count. This CDR3 reads CASQRPGDFPLHF. The CDR3 DNA follows: TGTGCCAGCCAGAGGCCGGGGGACTTCCCCCTCCACTTT. This rearrangement joins TRBV6-5 to TRBJ1-6, with D possibly being TRBD1 (5 bases). The CDR3 has 13 amino acids. CDR1 is MNHEY and CDR2 is SVGAGI in the germline V gene. Trimming stripped 8 bases from V and 13 bases from J, with 18 bases between.

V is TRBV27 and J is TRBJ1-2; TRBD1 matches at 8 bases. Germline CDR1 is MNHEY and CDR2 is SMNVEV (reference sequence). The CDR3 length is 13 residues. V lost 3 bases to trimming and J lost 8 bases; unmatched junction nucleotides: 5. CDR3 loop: CASSFPGGSGYTF. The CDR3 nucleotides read TGTGCCAGCAGTTTTCCAGGGGGCTCCGGCTACACCTTC.

CDR3: CASRRTGPNYGYTF. Here the CDR3 DNA reads TGTGCCAGCAGACGGACAGGGCCTAACTATGGCTACACCTTC. J is TRBJ1-2 and V is TRBV2; TRBD1 agrees at 8 bases. Losses at the gene ends were 6 bases for V and 0 bases for J; bases not matched to a gene: 3. This CDR3 contains 14 residues. Looked up from germline, CDR1 is SNHLY and CDR2 is FYNNEI.

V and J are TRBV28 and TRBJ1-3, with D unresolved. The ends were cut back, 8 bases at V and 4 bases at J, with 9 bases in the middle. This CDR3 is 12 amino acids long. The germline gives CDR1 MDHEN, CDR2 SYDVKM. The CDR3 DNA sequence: TGTGCCAGCTCCGGCGGGGGAAACACCATATATTTT. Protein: CASSGGGNTIYF.